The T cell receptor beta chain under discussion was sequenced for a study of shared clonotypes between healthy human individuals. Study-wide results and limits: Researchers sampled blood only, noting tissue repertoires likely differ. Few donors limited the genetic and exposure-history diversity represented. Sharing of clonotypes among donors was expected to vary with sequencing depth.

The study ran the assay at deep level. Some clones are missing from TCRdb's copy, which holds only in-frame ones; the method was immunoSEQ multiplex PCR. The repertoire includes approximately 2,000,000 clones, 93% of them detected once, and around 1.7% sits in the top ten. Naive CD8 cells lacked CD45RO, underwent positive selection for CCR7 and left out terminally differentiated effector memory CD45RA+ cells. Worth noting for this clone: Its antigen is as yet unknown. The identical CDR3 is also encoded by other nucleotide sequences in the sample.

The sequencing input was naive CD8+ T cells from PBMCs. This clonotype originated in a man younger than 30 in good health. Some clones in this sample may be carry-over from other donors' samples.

The CDR3 loop reads CASSFGTGAYEQYF. Written as DNA, the CDR3 is TGCGCCAGCAGCTTCGGGACGGGTGCCTACGAGCAGTACTTC. The chain combines TRBV5-1 with TRBJ2-7, with D perhaps given as TRBD1 or TRBD2 (5 bases each). Trimming stripped 2 bases from V and 2 bases from J, with 11 bases between. CDR3 length equals 14 residues. Germline loops: CDR1 SGHRS, CDR2 YFSETQ.